Following are 13 T cell receptor beta chains from one sample sequenced in a study of blood T cell repertoires in COVID-19. Sequencing used immunoSEQ multiplex PCR; TCRdb keeps in-frame clones, though not all of them. The repertoire includes about 81,000 clones, around 89% of them detected once, and approximately 12% sits in the top ten. The specimen sequenced was peripheral blood. These receptors were obtained from a man between 65 and 79 years old with active or convalescent COVID-19.

The chain has TRBV2 and TRBJ2-1, with 9 bases lining up with TRBD2. Germline trimming cut 3 bases from V and 6 bases from J; bases unmatched to any gene: 6. The CDR3 has 15 amino acids. Germline V gene lookup returns CDR1 SNHLY and CDR2 FYNNEI. CDR3 nucleotides: TGTGCCAGCAGTGAGGTAGCGGGGGCCTTCAATGAGCAGTTCTTC. Amino acids: CASSEVAGAFNEQFF.

The chain carries TRBV4-1 and TRBJ1-4, with 7 bases that match TRBD1. This CDR3 is 16 amino acids long. The junction had 10 bases not matched to a gene; V was cut back by 2 bases and J by 7 bases. Germline CDR1 MGHRA, CDR2 YSYEKL. As DNA, the CDR3 is TGCGCCAGCAGCCAAAGAGAGGACAGGCCGCCTGAAAAACTGTTTTTT. As protein: CASSQREDRPPEKLFF.

The rearrangement links TRBV4-3 to TRBJ2-2, with 8 bases fitting TRBD1. CDR1 and CDR2 from the germline V gene are LGHNA and YSLEER. This CDR3 has 15 residues. After removal of 4 bases from V and 3 bases from J, the junction contained 4 bases not matched to a gene. The CDR3 DNA is TGCGCCAGCAGCCCCGGACAGGGTGACACCGGGGAGCTGTTTTTT. Its protein is CASSPGQGDTGELFF.

This clone was observed a few times. The chain recombines TRBV4-1 with TRBJ2-7, with D maybe TRBD1 (6 bases). The CDR3 length is 16 residues. V gave up 4 bases and J gave up 4 bases, with 20 bases separating them. Germline assignment: CDR1 MGHRA and CDR2 YSYEKL. The CDR3 bases are TGCGCCAGCAGCCCTAAAACGACAGGTAAATCTTACGAGCAGTACTTC. It encodes CASSPKTTGKSYEQYF.

The chain links TRBV10-3 to TRBJ2-2, with TRBD1 as a possible D gene (5 bases). The CDR3 sequence is 14 residues long. The germline V gene encodes CDR1 ENHRY and CDR2 SYGVKD. V was trimmed by 3 bases and J by 5 bases, leaving 10 bases between them. The CDR3: CAISEAGRTGELFF. CDR3 DNA: TGTGCCATCAGTGAAGCAGGGCGGACCGGGGAGCTGTTTTTT.

The count of this clone is one. The chain carries TRBV3-1 (or the pseudogene TRBV3-2) and TRBJ1-4; D perhaps matches TRBD1 (6 bases). Germline assignment: CDR1 LGHDT and CDR2 YNNKEL (reference sequence). CDR3 length: 16 amino acids. Trimming pared 5 bases from V and 4 bases from J, leaving 17 bases between. The CDR3 DNA is TGTGCCAGCAGCTCCACCCTGGGACAAAATAATGAAAAACTGTTTTTT. This sequence encodes CASSSTLGQNNEKLFF.

V gene TRBV5-1 combines with J gene TRBJ1-1; D is ambiguous. V lost 1 base and J 3 bases, leaving 7 bases between the germline ends. The CDR3 has 13 residues. Germline CDR1 is SGHRS and CDR2 is YFSETQ. The CDR3 nucleotides read TGCGCCAGCAGCTTGAATCGGGACACTGAAGCTTTCTTT. This gives the protein CASSLNRDTEAFF.

CDR3 in amino acids: CASSLEGGGPSGTEAFF. The CDR3 DNA sequence: TGTGCCAGCAGCTTGGAAGGAGGGGGCCCCAGCGGCACTGAAGCTTTCTTT. The chain joins TRBV5-6 to TRBJ1-1; TRBD1 matches at 7 bases. This CDR3 contains 17 residues. Trimming removed 0 bases from V and 4 bases from J; junction bases left unmatched: 12. Germline CDR1 and CDR2: SGHDT and YYEEEE.

J is TRBJ2-1 and V is TRBV24-1, with 11 bases fitting TRBD2. Germline CDR1 reads KGHDR; CDR2 reads SFDVKD. The V gene end was trimmed by 3 bases and the J gene end by 6 bases; junction bases not matched to a gene: 6. This CDR3 region has 16 residues. The CDR3 reads CATSDSLAGGPNEQFF. Written as DNA, the CDR3 is TGTGCCACCAGTGATAGTCTAGCGGGGGGACCCAATGAGCAGTTCTTC.

The V call is TRBV6-1, the J call TRBJ2-5; 7 nucleotides match TRBD1. Germline trimming cut 1 base from V and 14 bases from J; bases unmatched to any gene: 7. The CDR3 extends over 12 amino acids. CDR1 and CDR2 (germline): MNHNS, SASEGT. The CDR3 is CASSEVRQGLYF. CDR3 DNA sequence: TGTGCCAGCAGTGAAGTGCGACAGGGTCTTTACTTC.

The chain carries TRBV5-1 and TRBJ1-1, with a possible D match to TRBD1 (5 bases). Germline lookup yields CDR1 SGHRS and CDR2 YFSETQ. V lost 0 bases to trimming and J lost 11 bases, with 14 bases between them. This CDR3 has 13 residues. The CDR3 nucleotides are TGCGCCAGCAGCTTGGAAGGGGAGGGGACGGCTTTCTTT. Residues: CASSLEGEGTAFF.

This rearrangement joins TRBV7-9 to TRBJ1-2; possible D gene TRBD1, 6 bases. Germline CDR1 SEHNR, CDR2 FQNEAQ (reference sequence). The CDR3 is made up of 14 amino acids. V was cut by 1 base and J by 2 bases, with 8 bases left in between. CDR3 sequence (DNA): TGTGCCAGCAGCTTAGTTCAGGGGAACTATGGCTACACCTTC. This codes for CASSLVQGNYGYTF. Full variable domain (rest looked up from reference TRBV7-9 and TRBJ1-2): DTGVSQNPRHKITKRGQNVTFRCDPISEHNRLYWYRQTLGQGPEFLTYFQNEAQLEKSRLLSDRFSAERPKGSFSTLEIQRTEQGDSAMYLCASSLVQGNYGYTFGSGTRLTVV.

The V gene is TRBV30, the J gene TRBJ1-3; D remains unclear. The CDR3 runs to 14 residues. V lost 0 bases to trimming and J lost 0 bases, with 6 bases between them. CDR1 is GTSNPN, CDR2 SVGIG, per germline (reference sequence). The CDR3: CAWSVRSSGNTIYF. DNA of the CDR3: TGTGCCTGGAGTGTAAGGAGCTCTGGAAACACCATATATTTT.